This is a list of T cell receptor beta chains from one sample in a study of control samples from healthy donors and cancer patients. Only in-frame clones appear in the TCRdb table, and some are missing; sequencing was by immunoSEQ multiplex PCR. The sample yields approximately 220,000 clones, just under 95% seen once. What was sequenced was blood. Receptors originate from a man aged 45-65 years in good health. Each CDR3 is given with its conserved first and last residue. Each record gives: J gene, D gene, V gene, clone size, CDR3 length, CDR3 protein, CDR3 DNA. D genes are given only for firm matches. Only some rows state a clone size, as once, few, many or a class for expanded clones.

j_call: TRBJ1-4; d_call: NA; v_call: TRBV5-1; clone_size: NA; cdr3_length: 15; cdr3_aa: CASSLRGATNEKLFF; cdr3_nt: TGCGCCAGCAGTTTGAGGGGAGCAACTAATGAAAAACTGTTTTTT
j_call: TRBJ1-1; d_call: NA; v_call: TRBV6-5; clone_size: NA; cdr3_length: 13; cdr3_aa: CASSRGQNTEAFF; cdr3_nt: TGTGCCAGCAGTAGGGGACAGAACACTGAAGCTTTCTTT
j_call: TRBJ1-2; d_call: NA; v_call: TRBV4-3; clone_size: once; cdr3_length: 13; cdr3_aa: CASSQEGVNGYTF; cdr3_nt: TGCGCCAGCAGCCAAGAAGGAGTAAATGGCTACACCTTC
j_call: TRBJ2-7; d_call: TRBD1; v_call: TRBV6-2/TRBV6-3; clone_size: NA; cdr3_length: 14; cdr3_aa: CASSYRTGPYEQYF; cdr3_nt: TGTGCCAGCAGTTACCGGACAGGGCCTTACGAGCAGTACTTC
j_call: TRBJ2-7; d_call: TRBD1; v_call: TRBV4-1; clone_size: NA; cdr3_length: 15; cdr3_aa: CASSQSGTGEYEQYF; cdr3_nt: TGCGCCAGCAGCCAATCAGGGACAGGAGAGTACGAGCAGTACTTC
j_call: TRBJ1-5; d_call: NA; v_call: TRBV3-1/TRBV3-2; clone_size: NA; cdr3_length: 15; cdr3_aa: CASSPRAGDIQPQHF; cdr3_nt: TGTGCCAGCAGCCCTCGGGCTGGGGACATACAGCCCCAGCATTTT
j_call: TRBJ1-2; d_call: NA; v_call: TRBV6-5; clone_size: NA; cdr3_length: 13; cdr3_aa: CASSSAGDYGYTF; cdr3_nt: TGTGCCAGCAGCTCTGCCGGGGACTATGGCTACACCTTC
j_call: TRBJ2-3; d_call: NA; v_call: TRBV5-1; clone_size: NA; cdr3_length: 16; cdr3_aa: CASSGLGQLSTDTQYF; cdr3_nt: TGCGCCAGCAGCGGGCTTGGACAGCTAAGCACAGATACGCAGTATTTT
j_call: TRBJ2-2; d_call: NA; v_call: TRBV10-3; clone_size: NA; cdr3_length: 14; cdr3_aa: CAISETRPGGELFF; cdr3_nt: TGTGCCATCAGTGAGACCCGACCAGGCGGGGAGCTGTTTTTT
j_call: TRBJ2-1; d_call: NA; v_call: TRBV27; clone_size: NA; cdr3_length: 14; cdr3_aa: CASSPMVARNEQFF; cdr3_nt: TGTGCCAGCAGTCCCATGGTAGCCCGCAATGAGCAGTTCTTC
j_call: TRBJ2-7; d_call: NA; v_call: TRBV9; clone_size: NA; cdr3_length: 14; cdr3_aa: CASSVAGVTYEQYF; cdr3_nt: TGTGCCAGCAGCGTAGCCGGAGTAACCTACGAGCAGTACTTC
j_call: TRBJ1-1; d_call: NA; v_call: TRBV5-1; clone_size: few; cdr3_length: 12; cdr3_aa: CASSLQETEAFF; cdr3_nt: TGCGCCAGCAGCTTACAGGAGACTGAAGCTTTCTTT
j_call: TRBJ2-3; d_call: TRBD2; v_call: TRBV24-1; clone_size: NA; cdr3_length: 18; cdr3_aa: CATSDPAGAGDTTDTQYF; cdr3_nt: TGTGCCACCAGTGATCCTGCTGGAGCGGGGGATACCACAGATACGCAGTATTTT
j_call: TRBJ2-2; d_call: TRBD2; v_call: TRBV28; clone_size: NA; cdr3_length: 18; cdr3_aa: CASSLTSGSSRNTGELFF; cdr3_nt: TGTGCCAGCAGTTTAACTAGCGGATCATCTCGAAACACCGGGGAGCTGTTTTTT
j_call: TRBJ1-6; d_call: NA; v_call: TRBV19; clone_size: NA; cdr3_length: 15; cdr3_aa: CASQGVGVYNSPLHF; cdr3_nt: TGTGCCTCCCAAGGAGTGGGGGTTTATAATTCACCCCTCCACTTT
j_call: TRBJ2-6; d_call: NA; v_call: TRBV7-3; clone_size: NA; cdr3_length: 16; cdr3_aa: CASSLGLRSGANVLTF; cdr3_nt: TGTGCCAGCAGCTTGGGACTCCGCTCTGGGGCCAACGTCCTGACTTTC
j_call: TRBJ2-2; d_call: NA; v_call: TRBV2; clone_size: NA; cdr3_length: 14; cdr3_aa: CASNADRGTGELFF; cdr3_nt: TGTGCCAGCAACGCGGACCGAGGGACCGGGGAGCTGTTTTTT
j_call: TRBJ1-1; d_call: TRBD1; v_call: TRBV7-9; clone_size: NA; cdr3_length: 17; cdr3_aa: CASSPRAGTGDNTEAFF; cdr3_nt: TGTGCCAGCAGCCCAAGGGCCGGGACAGGGGATAACACTGAAGCTTTCTTT